This T cell receptor beta chain was identified during a study of shared clonotypes between healthy human individuals. It was CD45RO-negative cells, positively selected for CCR7, that made up naive CD8 cells, with terminally differentiated effector memory CD45RA+ cells excluded. TCRdb keeps only in-frame clones here, not all; method: immunoSEQ multiplex PCR. The repertoire holds millions of clones, with around 93% as singletons. Germline CDR1 MDHEN, CDR2 SYDVKM. Deletions cut 4 bases from V and 8 bases from J, with 12 bases between. The CDR3 loop spans 13 amino acids. Sample: naive CD8+ T cells from PBMCs. This receptor was taken from a man between 18 and 29 years old in good health. Some clones in this sample may be carry-over from other donors' samples. This chain links TRBV28 with TRBJ2-4; D possibly corresponds to TRBD1 (5 bases). CDR3 sequence (DNA): TGTGCCAGCAGTTGGCCAGGGCGTGACATTCAGTACTTC. Residues: CASSWPGRDIQYF.